The sequence of this TCR beta chain was determined in a study of OX40 agonist ivuxolimab in advanced cancers. Using immunoSEQ multiplex PCR, the repertoire was profiled, and TCRdb retains in-frame clones only, with some absent. This repertoire shows about 61,000 clones, more than 80% found once; its top ten account for less than 2%. Patients were excluded for autoimmune disease history or systemic immunosuppression. Study-wide results and caveats: On average, CD8+ T cells showed a greater number of expanded clones than CD4+.

Notes on this clone: Its matching antigen is unknown.

The TCR sequence derives from an adult with an advanced solid tumor such as melanoma, head and neck, liver or kidney cancer. The sample in question was CD4+ or CD8+ T cells sorted from blood, obtained in a trial of the OX40 agonist ivuxolimab.

In DNA form, the CDR3 reads TGTGCCAGCAGCAAATCCGGGGGCTACGAGCAGTACTTC. Its translation is CASSKSGGYEQYF. The rearrangement uses TRBV21-1 and TRBJ2-7; the D call in the table, TRBD2, was not verified against the DNA. TRBV21-1 is marked as a pseudogene. The CDR3 is 13 amino acids.